This paragraph reports one T cell receptor (beta chain). Its specificity is unknown. These data are taken from a study of cytomegalovirus exposure and HLA in healthy donors. Overall study: In an earlier analysis, 90 million to 120 million unique TCR beta sequences were found from 150 million to 200 million T cells. Findings and limits, study-wide: Altogether, 164 TCR beta chains were recorded as cytomegalovirus-associated. Near-uniform donor sequencing depth was presumed by presence/absence analyses. In vitro confirmation showed a few CMV-associated chains to be CMV antigen specific.

V was cut by 2 bases and J by 2 bases, with 11 bases left in between. The CDR3 sequence is 14 residues long. Germline CDR1 reads SGDLS; CDR2 reads YYNGEE. The PCR made use of 60 Vbeta and 13 Jbeta primers. Sequencing used immunoSEQ multiplex PCR; TCRdb keeps in-frame clones, though not all of them. There are nearly 200,000 clones in the sample; roughly 77% occur only once, and about 0.37% lies in the top ten. V and J are TRBV9 and TRBJ2-7; weak D call: TRBD2 (6 bases). The specimen was PBMCs. The TCR sequence derives from a male donor in good health and CMV-seropositive. In DNA form, the CDR3 reads TGTGCCAGCAGCGTGGGCGGGGCGCCCTACGAGCAGTACTTC. Translated: CASSVGGAPYEQYF.